This note documents a single T cell receptor beta chain sequence. The sample belongs to a study of blood T cell repertoires in COVID-19. The assay was immunoSEQ multiplex PCR, and TCRdb's table has in-frame clones only and misses some. The table records roughly 100,000 clones, 70% to 90% of them present only once. V was cut by 4 bases and J by 9 bases, with 16 bases left in between. Per the germline V gene, CDR1 is MGHDK and CDR2 is SYGVNS. The CDR3 loop spans 15 amino acids. The TCR was taken from a woman aged 55-75 years with acute or convalescent COVID-19. Sequencing used peripheral blood. The chain employs TRBV25-1 and TRBJ1-6; D is perhaps TRBD1 (5 bases). In nucleotides, the CDR3 is TGTGCCAGCAGTGCGACAGACTGGGGAGGTTCACCCCTCCACTTT. The encoded protein is CASSATDWGGSPLHF. Full variable domain (rest looked up from reference TRBV25-1 and TRBJ1-6): EADIYQTPRYLVIGTGKKITLECSQTMGHDKMYWYQQDPGMELHLIHYSYGVNSTEKGDLSSESTVSRIRTEHFPLTLESARPSHTSQYLCASSATDWGGSPLHFGNGTRLTVT.